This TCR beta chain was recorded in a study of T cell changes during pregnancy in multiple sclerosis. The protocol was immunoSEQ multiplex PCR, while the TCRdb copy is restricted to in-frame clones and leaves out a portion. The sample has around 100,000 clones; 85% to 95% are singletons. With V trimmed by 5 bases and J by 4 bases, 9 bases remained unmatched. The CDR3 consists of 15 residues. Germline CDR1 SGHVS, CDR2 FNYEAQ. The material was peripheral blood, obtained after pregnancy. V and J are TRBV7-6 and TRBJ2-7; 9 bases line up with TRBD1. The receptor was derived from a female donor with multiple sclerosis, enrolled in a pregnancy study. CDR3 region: CASSPLGTGLYEQYF. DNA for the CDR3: TGTGCCAGCAGCCCCCTTGGGACAGGGCTATACGAGCAGTACTTC.